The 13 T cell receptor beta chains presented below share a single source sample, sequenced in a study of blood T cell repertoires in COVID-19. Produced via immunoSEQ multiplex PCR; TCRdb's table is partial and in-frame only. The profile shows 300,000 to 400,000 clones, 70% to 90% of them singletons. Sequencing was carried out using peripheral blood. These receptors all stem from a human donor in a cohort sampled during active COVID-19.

CDR3 region: CASNREGVGTEAFF. CDR3 DNA: TGTGCCAGCAACAGGGAGGGGGTAGGCACTGAAGCTTTCTTT. V usage is TRBV27 and J usage is TRBJ1-1, with D tentatively TRBD1 (6 bases). CDR3 length: 14 residues. V lost 7 bases to trimming and J lost 4 bases, with 16 bases between them. Germline lookup yields CDR1 MNHEY and CDR2 SMNVEV (reference sequence).

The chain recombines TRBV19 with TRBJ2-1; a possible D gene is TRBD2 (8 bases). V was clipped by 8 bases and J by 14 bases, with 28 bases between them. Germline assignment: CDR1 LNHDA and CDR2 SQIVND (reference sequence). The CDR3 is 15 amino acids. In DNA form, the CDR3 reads TGTGCCAGTCGTCAAGGGGGCCAAGCGGGAGCTAAAGAGTTCTTC. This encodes CASRQGGQAGAKEFF. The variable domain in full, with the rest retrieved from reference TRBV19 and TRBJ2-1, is DGGITQSPKYLFRKEGQNVTLSCEQNLNHDAMYWYRQDPGQGLRLIYYSQIVNDFQKGDIAEGYSVSREKKESFPLTVTSAQKNPTAFYLCASRQGGQAGAKEFFGPGTRLTVL.

The CDR3 spells CATSRAGTGTLFNQPQHF. The CDR3 nucleotides are TGTGCCACCAGCAGAGCCGGGACAGGGACTCTCTTCAATCAGCCCCAGCATTTT. V usage is TRBV15 and J usage is TRBJ1-5, with TRBD1 matching 9 bases. Germline V CDR1 and CDR2: LNHNV, YYDKDF (reference sequence). After removal of 1 base from V and 3 bases from J, the junction contained 10 bases not matched to a gene. The CDR3 spans 18 residues.

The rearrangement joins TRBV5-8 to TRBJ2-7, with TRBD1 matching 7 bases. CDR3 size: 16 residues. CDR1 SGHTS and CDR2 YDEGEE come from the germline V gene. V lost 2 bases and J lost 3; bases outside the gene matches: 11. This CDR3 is CASSFRVGRGFYEQYF. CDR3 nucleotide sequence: TGTGCCAGCAGCTTCAGAGTGGGCAGGGGGTTCTACGAGCAGTACTTC.

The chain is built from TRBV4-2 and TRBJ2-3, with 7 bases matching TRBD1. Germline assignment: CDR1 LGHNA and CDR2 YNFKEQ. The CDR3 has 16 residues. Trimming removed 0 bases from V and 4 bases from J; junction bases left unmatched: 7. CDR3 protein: CASSQETGQVPDTQYF. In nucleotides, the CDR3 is TGTGCCAGCAGCCAAGAAACCGGACAGGTCCCAGATACGCAGTATTTT.

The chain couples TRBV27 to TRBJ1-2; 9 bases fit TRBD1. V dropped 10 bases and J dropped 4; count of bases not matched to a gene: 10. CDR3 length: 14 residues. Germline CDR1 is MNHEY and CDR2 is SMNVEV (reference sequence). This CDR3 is CATRGMTGGYGYTF. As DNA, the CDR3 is TGTGCCACCAGAGGGATGACAGGGGGCTATGGCTACACCTTC.

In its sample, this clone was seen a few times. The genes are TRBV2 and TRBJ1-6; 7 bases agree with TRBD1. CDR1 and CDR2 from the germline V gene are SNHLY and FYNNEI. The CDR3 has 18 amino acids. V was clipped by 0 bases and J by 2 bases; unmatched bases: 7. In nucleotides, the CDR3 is TGTGCCAGCAGTGAAGCGCCGTCAGGGGGAGCCTATAATTCACCCCTCCACTTT. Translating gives CASSEAPSGGAYNSPLHF. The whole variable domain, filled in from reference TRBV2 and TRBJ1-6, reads EPEVTQTPSHQVTQMGQEVILRCVPISNHLYFYWYRQILGQKVEFLVSFYNNEISEKSEIFDDQFSVERPDGSNFTLKIRSTKLEDSAMYFCASSEAPSGGAYNSPLHFGNGTRLTVT.

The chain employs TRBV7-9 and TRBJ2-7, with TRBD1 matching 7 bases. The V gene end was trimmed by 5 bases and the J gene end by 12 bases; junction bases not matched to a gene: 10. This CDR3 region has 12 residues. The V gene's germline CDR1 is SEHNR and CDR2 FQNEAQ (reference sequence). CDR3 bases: TGTGCCAGCAGCAGAGATAGGGGGCTTCTGTACTTC. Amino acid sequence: CASSRDRGLLYF.

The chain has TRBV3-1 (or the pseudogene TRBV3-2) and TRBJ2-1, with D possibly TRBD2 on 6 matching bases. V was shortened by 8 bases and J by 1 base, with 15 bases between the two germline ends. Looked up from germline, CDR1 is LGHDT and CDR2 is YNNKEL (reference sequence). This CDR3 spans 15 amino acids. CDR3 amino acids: CASQRRDSSYNEQFF. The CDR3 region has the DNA TGTGCCAGCCAAAGGAGGGATTCATCCTACAATGAGCAGTTCTTC.

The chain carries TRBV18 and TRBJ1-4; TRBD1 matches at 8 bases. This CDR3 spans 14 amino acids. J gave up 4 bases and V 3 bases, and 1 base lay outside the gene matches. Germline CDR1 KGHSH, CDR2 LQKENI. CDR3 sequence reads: CASSPGQVNEKLFF. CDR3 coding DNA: TGTGCCAGCTCACCGGGACAGGTTAATGAAAAACTGTTTTTT. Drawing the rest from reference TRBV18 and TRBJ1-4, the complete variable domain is NAGVMQNPRHLVRRRGQEARLRCSPMKGHSHVYWYRQLPEEGLKFMVYLQKENIIDESGMPKERFSAEFPKEGPSILRIQQVVRGDSAAYFCASSPGQVNEKLFFGSGTQLSVL.

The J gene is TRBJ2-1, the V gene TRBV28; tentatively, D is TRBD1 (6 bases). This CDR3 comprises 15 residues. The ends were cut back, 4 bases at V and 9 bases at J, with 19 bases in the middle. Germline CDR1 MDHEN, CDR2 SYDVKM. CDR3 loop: CASSSSDSPVGEQFF. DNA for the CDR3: TGTGCCAGCAGTTCCTCGGACAGCCCGGTGGGTGAGCAGTTCTTC.

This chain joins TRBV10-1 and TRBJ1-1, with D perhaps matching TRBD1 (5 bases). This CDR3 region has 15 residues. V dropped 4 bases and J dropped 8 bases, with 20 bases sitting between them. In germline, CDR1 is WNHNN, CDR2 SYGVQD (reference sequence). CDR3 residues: CASSAIRGAPREAFF. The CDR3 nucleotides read TGCGCCAGCAGTGCGATAAGGGGTGCTCCTCGGGAAGCTTTCTTT.

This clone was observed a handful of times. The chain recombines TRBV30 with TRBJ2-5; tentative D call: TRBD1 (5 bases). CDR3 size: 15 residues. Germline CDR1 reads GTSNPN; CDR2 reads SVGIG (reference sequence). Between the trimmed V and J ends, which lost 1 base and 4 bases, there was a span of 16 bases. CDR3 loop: CAWSGIGRVSETQYF. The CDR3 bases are TGTGCCTGGAGTGGAATCGGCAGGGTGTCAGAGACCCAGTACTTC.